This T cell receptor (beta chain) appears in the sequencing data of a study of T cell responses to AZD1222 COVID-19 vaccine. This clone was seen only once. Germline-derived CDR1 and CDR2 are MNHEY and SVGAGI. The trim removed 6 bases at V and 8 bases at J, leaving 4 bases unmatched. The CDR3 is 12 amino acids. Produced via immunoSEQ multiplex PCR; TCRdb's table is partial and in-frame only. This sample has over 95,000 clones, with approximately 90% found just once. This material consisted of peripheral blood, taken on day 0 of AZD1222 vaccination. The J gene is TRBJ1-2, the V gene TRBV6-5, with 9 nucleotides matching TRBD1. This TCR derives from an adult in good health. The CDR3 DNA follows: TGTGCCAGCAGCGGAGGACAGGGGGGCTACACCTTC. This sequence encodes CASSGGQGGYTF.